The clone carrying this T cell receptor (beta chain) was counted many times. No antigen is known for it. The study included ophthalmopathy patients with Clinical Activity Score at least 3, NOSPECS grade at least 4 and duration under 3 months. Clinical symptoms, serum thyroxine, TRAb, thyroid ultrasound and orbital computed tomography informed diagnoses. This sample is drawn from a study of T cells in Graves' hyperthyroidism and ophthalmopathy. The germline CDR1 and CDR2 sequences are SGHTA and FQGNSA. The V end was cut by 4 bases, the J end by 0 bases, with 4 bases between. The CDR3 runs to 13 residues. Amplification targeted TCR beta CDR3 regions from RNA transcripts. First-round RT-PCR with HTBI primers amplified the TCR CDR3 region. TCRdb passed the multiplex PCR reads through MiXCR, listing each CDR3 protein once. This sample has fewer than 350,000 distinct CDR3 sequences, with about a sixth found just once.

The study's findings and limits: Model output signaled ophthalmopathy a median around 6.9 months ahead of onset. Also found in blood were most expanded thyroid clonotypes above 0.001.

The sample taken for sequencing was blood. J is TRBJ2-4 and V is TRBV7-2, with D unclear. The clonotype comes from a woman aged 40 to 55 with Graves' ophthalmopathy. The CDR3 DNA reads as TGTGCCAGCAGCTCTCTAGCCAAAAACATTCAGTACTTC. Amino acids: CASSSLAKNIQYF.